This T cell receptor (beta chain) was documented in a study of radiotherapy plus CTLA-4 blockade in lung cancer. The CDR3 sequence is 14 residues long. Trimming removed 1 base at V and 5 bases at J, with 11 bases between. CDR1 and CDR2 from the germline V gene are SGHVS and FNYEAQ. This table comes from immunoSEQ multiplex PCR, and its TCRdb copy is limited to in-frame clones, with some not included. Among tens of thousands of clones, around 90% were seen once, and the ten largest hold 0.85% to 0.95%. The source is a human donor with non-small cell lung cancer who had stable disease on radiotherapy plus ipilimumab. This chain uses TRBV7-6 with TRBJ2-5, with D perhaps being TRBD1 or TRBD2 (5 bases each). Here the sequenced sample was peripheral blood, taken from a patient treated with radiotherapy plus ipilimumab. The CDR3 loop reads CASSLGGAGETQYF. Here the CDR3 DNA reads TGTGCCAGCAGCTTAGGAGGGGCCGGGGAGACCCAGTACTTC.